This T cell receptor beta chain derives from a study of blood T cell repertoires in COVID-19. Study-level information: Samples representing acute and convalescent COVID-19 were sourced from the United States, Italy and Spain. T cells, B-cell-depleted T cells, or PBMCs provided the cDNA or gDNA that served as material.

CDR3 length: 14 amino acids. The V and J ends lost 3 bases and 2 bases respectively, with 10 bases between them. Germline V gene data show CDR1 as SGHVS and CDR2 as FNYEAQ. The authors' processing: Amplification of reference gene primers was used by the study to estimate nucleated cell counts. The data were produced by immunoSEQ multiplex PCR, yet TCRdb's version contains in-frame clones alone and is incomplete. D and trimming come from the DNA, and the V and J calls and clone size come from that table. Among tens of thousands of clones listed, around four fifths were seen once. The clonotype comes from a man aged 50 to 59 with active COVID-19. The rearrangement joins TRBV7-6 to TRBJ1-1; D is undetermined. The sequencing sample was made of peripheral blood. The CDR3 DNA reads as TGTGCCAGCAGCTTTTCTGCGGGAAACACTGAAGCTTTCTTT. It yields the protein CASSFSAGNTEAFF.